These T cell receptor beta chains were read from a single sample in a study of Graves' ophthalmopathy and Graves' hyperthyroidism. TCRdb itself ran the multiplex PCR reads through MiXCR, one entry per CDR3 protein. Of 230,000 or so distinct CDR3 sequences detected, around 45% appear once; the ten largest clones hold approximately 51%. The sequenced material came from peripheral blood. These receptor sequences come from an adult man with Graves' ophthalmopathy. Each CDR3 is given with its conserved first and last residue. A D gene is named only where the DNA matches it firmly. Rows give clone size only sometimes, using once, few, many, or a class for an expanded clone.

TRBJ1-1	TRBV5-4	TRBD1	18	.	CASSPKPGQGRSNTEAFF	TGTGCCAGCAGCCCCAAACCCGGACAGGGCCGATCGAACACTGAAGCTTTCTTT
TRBJ2-6	TRBV7-8	TRBD2	17	.	CASSSRWGGSGANVLTF	TGTGCCAGCAGCTCCCGCTGGGGGGGCTCTGGGGCCAACGTCCTGACTTTC
TRBJ2-5	TRBV7-3	.	17	.	CASSLGVAGTFQETQYF	TGTGCCAGCAGCTTAGGGGTGGCAGGCACCTTCCAAGAGACCCAGTACTTC
TRBJ2-2	TRBV2	.	14	.	CASSQGPRAGELFF	TGTGCCAGCAGCCAAGGCCCGAGGGCCGGGGAGCTGTTTTTT
TRBJ2-5	TRBV6-5	.	14	.	CASKQGEARETQYF	TGTGCCAGCAAGCAAGGGGAGGCGCGAGAGACCCAGTACTTC
TRBJ1-3	TRBV6-5	.	15	.	CASRTAGGSGNTIYF	TGTGCCAGCCGAACAGCGGGGGGCTCTGGAAACACCATATATTTT
TRBJ1-5	TRBV19	.	15	.	CASSIRGVSGQPQHF	TGTGCCAGTAGTATACGAGGGGTATCAGGGCAGCCCCAGCATTTT
TRBJ1-1	TRBV20-1	TRBD1	13	many	CSAHDTRTGEAFF	TGCAGTGCACACGACACCAGGACAGGTGAAGCTTTCTTT
TRBJ1-3	TRBV5-1	.	15	few	CASSLGDSSGNTIYF	TGCGCCAGCAGCTTGGGGGATAGCTCTGGAAACACCATATATTTT
TRBJ1-1	TRBV12-3/TRBV12-4	.	14	.	CASRYGLMNTEAFF	TGTGCCAGCAGGTACGGTCTCATGAACACTGAAGCTTTCTTT
TRBJ2-7	TRBV24-1	.	12	few	CATSGGDYEQYF	TGTGCCACCAGTGGGGGGGACTACGAGCAGTACTTC
TRBJ1-2	TRBV7-2	TRBD1	14	many	CASTPNRGLDGYTF	TGTGCCAGCACCCCGAACAGGGGGCTAGATGGCTACACCTTC
TRBJ1-2	TRBV29-1	.	15	few	CSVGKLTGGDYGYTF	TGCAGCGTCGGGAAGTTGACCGGCGGGGACTATGGCTACACCTTC
TRBJ2-7	TRBV7-6	TRBD2	15	many	CASSLAGGSLSEQYF	TGTGCCAGCAGCTTAGCAGGCGGGAGTTTGTCCGAGCAGTACTTC
TRBJ2-5	TRBV7-9	TRBD1	15	.	CASSLVGQGTETQYF	TGTGCCAGCAGCCTGGTAGGACAGGGAACAGAGACCCAGTACTTC
TRBJ2-7	TRBV25-1	.	15	.	CASSEGLYGSGEQYF	TGTGCCAGCAGTGAGGGACTTTATGGGAGCGGCGAGCAGTACTTC
TRBJ2-5	TRBV2	TRBD2	16	few	CASRGPSGGPQETQYF	TGTGCCAGCAGGGGTCCTAGCGGGGGGCCCCAAGAGACCCAGTACTTC
TRBJ2-7	TRBV4-1	TRBD2	17	few	CASSQETRAGGTYEQYF	TGCGCCAGCAGCCAAGAGACCAGAGCGGGAGGAACGTACGAGCAGTACTTC
TRBJ2-7	TRBV7-2	.	13	.	CASGFGNSYEQYF	TGTGCCAGCGGCTTCGGGAACTCCTACGAGCAGTACTTC
TRBJ1-2	TRBV4-3	.	15	.	CASSQDPVLDYGYTF	TGCGCCAGCAGCCAAGACCCGGTATTGGACTATGGCTACACCTTC
TRBJ2-7	TRBV11-2	TRBD1	14	.	CASSPTGLGDEQYF	TGTGCCAGCAGCCCGACAGGGTTAGGGGACGAGCAGTACTTC
TRBJ1-2	TRBV5-1	.	17	.	CASSYTPGGSSNYGYTF	TGCGCCAGCAGTTACACCCCGGGAGGCTCGTCTAACTATGGCTACACCTTC
TRBJ2-7	TRBV29-1	.	13	few	CSVVAGPPYEQYF	TGCAGCGTTGTTGCAGGGCCCCCCTACGAGCAGTACTTC
TRBJ2-7	TRBV10-3	.	16	few	CAISETDFSFPYEQYF	TGTGCCATCAGTGAGACGGACTTCTCTTTCCCCTACGAGCAGTACTTC
TRBJ2-5	TRBV7-4	.	14	.	CASSLRGAGETQYF	TGTGCCAGCAGTTTACGGGGGGCTGGGGAGACCCAGTACTTC
TRBJ2-5	TRBV4-1	TRBD2	14	.	CASSPGLAVETQYF	TGCGCCAGCAGCCCCGGACTAGCGGTTGAGACCCAGTACTTC
TRBJ2-7	TRBV29-1	.	14	many	CSVEVGGSGREQYF	TGCAGCGTTGAAGTCGGAGGATCTGGACGCGAGCAGTACTTC
TRBJ2-5	TRBV7-3	.	14	.	CASSLGGTKETQYF	TGTGCCAGCAGCCTCGGGGGGACAAAAGAGACCCAGTACTTC
TRBJ2-7	TRBV29-1	.	11	many	CSVVGDYEQYF	TGCAGCGTTGTAGGGGACTACGAGCAGTACTTC
TRBJ1-2	TRBV7-6	.	15	.	CASSPTGTQPGGYTF	TGTGCCAGCAGTCCAACCGGGACACAACCAGGCGGCTACACCTTC
TRBJ1-2	TRBV20-1	.	14	many	CSARDRGIDYGYTF	TGCAGTGCTAGAGACAGGGGAATCGACTATGGCTACACCTTC